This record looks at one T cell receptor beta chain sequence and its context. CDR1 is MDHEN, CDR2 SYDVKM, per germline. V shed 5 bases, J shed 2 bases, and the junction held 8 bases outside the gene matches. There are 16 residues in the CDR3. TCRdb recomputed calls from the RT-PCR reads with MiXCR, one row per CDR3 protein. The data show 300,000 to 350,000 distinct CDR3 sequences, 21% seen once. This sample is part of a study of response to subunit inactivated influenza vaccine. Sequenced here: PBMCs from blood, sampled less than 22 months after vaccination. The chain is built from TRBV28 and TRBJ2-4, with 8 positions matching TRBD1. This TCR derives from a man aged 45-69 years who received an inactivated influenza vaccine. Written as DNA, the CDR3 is TGTGCCAGCAGTGAGACAGGGGATGCTACCAAAAACATTCAGTACTTC. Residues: CASSETGDATKNIQYF.